What follows describes a single TCR beta chain. These data originate in a study of blood T cell repertoires in COVID-19. Study overall: The cDNA or gDNA used as material had been derived from T cells, B-cell-depleted T cells, or PBMCs.

Seattle patients were enrolled while actively infected and followed longitudinally. In the authors' workflow: Nucleated cell counts were estimated from reference gene primer amplification. The table came from immunoSEQ multiplex PCR; TCRdb's copy has only in-frame clones and leaves some out. That table gives V, J and clone size, and the DNA gave D and trimming. The top ten hold around 2.8% of the sample, which has about 370,000 clones, 89% seen once. From germline, CDR1 is SGHNT and CDR2 YYREEE (reference sequence). This CDR3 region has 12 residues. The germline V and J ends were trimmed by 4 bases and 2 bases, with 5 bases remaining between them.

This sequence was found in a woman aged 30 to 39 with COVID-19, enrolled during active disease. J is TRBJ2-3 and V is TRBV5-4; D call uncertain. Sequenced sample: peripheral blood. The CDR3 loop reads CASSLLTDTQYF. The DNA for the CDR3 is TGTGCCAGCAGCCTACTCACAGATACGCAGTATTTT.